This TCR beta chain was identified during a study of Ad26.COV2.S vaccination and SARS-CoV-2 variants. Turning to the study itself: Intramuscular Ad26.COV2.S at 5x10^10 or 1x10^11 viral particles.

In its sample, this clone was seen once. What it binds is unknown. Germline loops: CDR1 SGHRS, CDR2 YFSETQ. Deletions cut 8 bases from V and 0 bases from J, with 14 bases between. The CDR3 sequence is 15 residues long. Study-level findings and limits: Measurement of non-spike TCR breadth gave similar results in vaccine and placebo recipients.

Treatment described: some 19 received Ad26.COV2.S at low or high dose, single or two shots; five or six received placebo; per-sample allocation not given. Collection of samples fell on day 63 after the first vaccine or placebo injection. This table comes from immunoSEQ multiplex PCR, and its TCRdb copy is limited to in-frame clones, with some not included. The sample includes approximately 420,000 clones, around 85% of them seen just once. The sequences come from peripheral blood, collected in a trial of Ad26.COV2.S vaccine versus placebo. The V gene is TRBV5-1, the J gene TRBJ1-4; D uncertain. The receptor comes from a person between 18 and 65 years old who received the Ad26.COV2.S COVID-19 vaccine or a placebo. As DNA, the CDR3 is TGCGCCAGTTCCGAGGGTAGGACAACTAATGAAAAACTGTTTTTT. It yields the protein CASSEGRTTNEKLFF.